The rows below give T cell receptor beta chains drawn from one sample of a study of shared T cell receptors in the human thymus. TCRdb's copy holds only in-frame clones and misses some; the assay was immunoSEQ multiplex PCR. The table has some 640,000 clones, over 75% seen once; the top ten hold approximately 0.0097%. The same sample was also studied in work on human thymus T cells.

The sample consisted of thymocytes. The receptor set was obtained from a boy under two years old with a congenital heart defect. The CDR3 runs from the conserved cysteine through the conserved F or W. Each record gives: J gene, V gene, D gene, clone size, CDR3 length, CDR3 DNA, CDR3 protein. D genes are given only for firm matches. Not every row has a clone size; where given, it reads once, few, many or a size class.

j_call: TRBJ2-7
v_call: TRBV2
d_call: -
clone_size: once
cdr3_length: 14
cdr3_nt: TGTGCCAGCAGTGGGGGACTGTTAACCTACGAGCAGTACTTC
cdr3_aa: CASSGGLLTYEQYF

j_call: TRBJ2-7
v_call: TRBV6-5
d_call: TRBD2
clone_size: -
cdr3_length: 16
cdr3_nt: TGTGCCAGCAGTTACCGCACTAGCGGTCTTGGGTACGAGCAGTACTTC
cdr3_aa: CASSYRTSGLGYEQYF

j_call: TRBJ1-2
v_call: TRBV5-1
d_call: -
clone_size: -
cdr3_length: 14
cdr3_nt: TGCGCCAGCAGCTTGTGGAGGGCCCACTATGGCTACACCTTC
cdr3_aa: CASSLWRAHYGYTF

j_call: TRBJ1-1
v_call: TRBV7-2
d_call: TRBD1
clone_size: -
cdr3_length: 16
cdr3_nt: TGTGCCAGCAGCTTAGACAGACAGGGAGTGAACACTGAAGCTTTCTTT
cdr3_aa: CASSLDRQGVNTEAFF

j_call: TRBJ2-7
v_call: TRBV13
d_call: TRBD2
clone_size: -
cdr3_length: 19
cdr3_nt: TGTGCCAGCAGCGCCACGCGGGGGGGGAGACTAGCGGGGTTCTACGAGCAGTACTTC
cdr3_aa: CASSATRGGRLAGFYEQYF

j_call: TRBJ2-7
v_call: TRBV27
d_call: TRBD1
clone_size: -
cdr3_length: 14
cdr3_nt: TGTGCCAGCAGTTCAGGACAGGGAAACGACGAGCAGTACTTC
cdr3_aa: CASSSGQGNDEQYF

j_call: TRBJ2-5
v_call: TRBV6-6
d_call: TRBD1
clone_size: -
cdr3_length: 13
cdr3_nt: TGTGCCAGCACCCACGACAGGGGACAGACCCAGTACTTC
cdr3_aa: CASTHDRGQTQYF

j_call: TRBJ2-1
v_call: TRBV15
d_call: -
clone_size: -
cdr3_length: 11
cdr3_nt: TGTGCCACCAGCGTTATCGGTGAGCAGTTCTTC
cdr3_aa: CATSVIGEQFF

j_call: TRBJ1-1
v_call: TRBV5-6
d_call: -
clone_size: -
cdr3_length: 16
cdr3_nt: TGTGCCAGCAGCTTCAACCCGGAGGGAATGAACACTGAAGCTTTCTTT
cdr3_aa: CASSFNPEGMNTEAFF

j_call: TRBJ2-1
v_call: TRBV14
d_call: TRBD2
clone_size: -
cdr3_length: 16
cdr3_nt: TGTGCCAGCAGCCAAGGCGCGGGAGGGCCCAACAATGAGCAGTTCTTC
cdr3_aa: CASSQGAGGPNNEQFF

j_call: TRBJ1-1
v_call: TRBV28
d_call: -
clone_size: -
cdr3_length: 14
cdr3_nt: TGTGCCAGCAGTCCCAGGGGTGTAGGGACTGAAGCTTTCTTT
cdr3_aa: CASSPRGVGTEAFF

j_call: TRBJ2-7
v_call: TRBV5-4
d_call: TRBD2
clone_size: -
cdr3_length: 16
cdr3_nt: TGTGCCAGCAGCTTGGCCCTGGGACTAGCAATGGGCGAGCAGTACTTC
cdr3_aa: CASSLALGLAMGEQYF

j_call: TRBJ2-3
v_call: TRBV4-3
d_call: -
clone_size: -
cdr3_length: 15
cdr3_nt: TGCGCCAGCAGCCAACGGAGGCACCACACAGATACGCAGTATTTT
cdr3_aa: CASSQRRHHTDTQYF

j_call: TRBJ1-1
v_call: TRBV28
d_call: -
clone_size: -
cdr3_length: 15
cdr3_nt: TGTGCCAGCAGTTATAGGCGGGCAGCGAACACTGAAGCTTTCTTT
cdr3_aa: CASSYRRAANTEAFF

j_call: TRBJ1-3
v_call: TRBV9
d_call: -
clone_size: -
cdr3_length: 16
cdr3_nt: TGTGCCAGCAGCCCCCGGGGTTCCGTCTCTGGAAACACCATATATTTT
cdr3_aa: CASSPRGSVSGNTIYF

j_call: TRBJ2-1
v_call: TRBV7-6
d_call: TRBD2
clone_size: few
cdr3_length: 17
cdr3_nt: TGTGCCAGCAGCTTGGTAGACCGAGCGGGAGTGATTGAGGAGCAGTTCTTC
cdr3_aa: CASSLVDRAGVIEEQFF

j_call: TRBJ2-3
v_call: TRBV5-1
d_call: TRBD2
clone_size: -
cdr3_length: 19
cdr3_nt: TGCGCCAGCAGCTTGGGGAGGACTAGCGGGGGGGCCCTCACAGATACGCAGTATTTT
cdr3_aa: CASSLGRTSGGALTDTQYF

j_call: TRBJ2-7
v_call: TRBV5-1
d_call: TRBD1
clone_size: -
cdr3_length: 17
cdr3_nt: TGCGCCAGCAGCCTATCTTATGGACAGGGAACCTCCTACGAGCAGTACTTC
cdr3_aa: CASSLSYGQGTSYEQYF

j_call: TRBJ2-1
v_call: TRBV14
d_call: TRBD2
clone_size: -
cdr3_length: 23
cdr3_nt: TGTGCCAGCAGCCAAGAAGCGGGGGATCATGGGACTAGCGGGGGTTCCTCCTACAATGAGCAGTTCTTC
cdr3_aa: CASSQEAGDHGTSGGSSYNEQFF

j_call: TRBJ1-2
v_call: TRBV19
d_call: -
clone_size: once
cdr3_length: 15
cdr3_nt: TGTGCCAGTCGTCGCCTTAATAGGGGTAACTATGGCTACACCTTC
cdr3_aa: CASRRLNRGNYGYTF

j_call: TRBJ2-1
v_call: TRBV11-2
d_call: -
clone_size: -
cdr3_length: 14
cdr3_nt: TGTGCCAGCAGCTCCGTAGACGTGGGAGATGAGCAGTTCTTC
cdr3_aa: CASSSVDVGDEQFF

j_call: TRBJ2-1
v_call: TRBV27
d_call: -
clone_size: -
cdr3_length: 17
cdr3_nt: TGTGCCAGCAGTTTATCGAAGAGGAAGTCGGTCAACAATGAGCAGTTCTTC
cdr3_aa: CASSLSKRKSVNNEQFF

j_call: TRBJ1-2
v_call: TRBV28
d_call: -
clone_size: -
cdr3_length: 14
cdr3_nt: TGTGCCAGCAGTTTATCAGAACAAGTCTATGGCTACACCTTC
cdr3_aa: CASSLSEQVYGYTF

j_call: TRBJ1-3
v_call: TRBV5-4
d_call: -
clone_size: -
cdr3_length: 16
cdr3_nt: TGTGCCAGCAGCTCCGGCCAGGGAACTTCTGGAAACACCATATATTTT
cdr3_aa: CASSSGQGTSGNTIYF

j_call: TRBJ1-2
v_call: TRBV18
d_call: -
clone_size: -
cdr3_length: 13
cdr3_nt: TGTGCCAGCTCACAGACAGGACCCTATGGCTACACCTTC
cdr3_aa: CASSQTGPYGYTF

j_call: TRBJ1-3
v_call: TRBV6-6
d_call: TRBD1
clone_size: -
cdr3_length: 16
cdr3_nt: TGTGCCAGCAGCTCGATCGGGACAGGGGCTGGAAACACCATATATTTT
cdr3_aa: CASSSIGTGAGNTIYF

j_call: TRBJ2-7
v_call: TRBV29-1
d_call: -
clone_size: -
cdr3_length: 13
cdr3_nt: TGCAGCGTTACAGGGGTTGGGGGGTACGAGCAGTACTTC
cdr3_aa: CSVTGVGGYEQYF

j_call: TRBJ2-3
v_call: TRBV5-4
d_call: TRBD2
clone_size: -
cdr3_length: 16
cdr3_nt: TGTGCCAGCGGCGAAGGACTAGCGGGATCCACAGATACGCAGTATTTT
cdr3_aa: CASGEGLAGSTDTQYF

j_call: TRBJ2-7
v_call: TRBV4-2
d_call: TRBD2
clone_size: -
cdr3_length: 13
cdr3_nt: TGTGCCAGCAGCCAAATAGCGGGGGGAGAGCAGTACTTC
cdr3_aa: CASSQIAGGEQYF

j_call: TRBJ2-7
v_call: TRBV6-6
d_call: -
clone_size: -
cdr3_length: 13
cdr3_nt: TGTGCCAGCAGTTATCTAGCGTGGGCCGAGCAGTACTTC
cdr3_aa: CASSYLAWAEQYF

j_call: TRBJ2-7
v_call: TRBV6-1
d_call: -
clone_size: -
cdr3_length: 18
cdr3_nt: TGTGCCAGCAGTGATAACGACATCCAGGTTCGTCCCTCCTACGAGCAGTACTTC
cdr3_aa: CASSDNDIQVRPSYEQYF

j_call: TRBJ2-3
v_call: TRBV13
d_call: TRBD1
clone_size: once
cdr3_length: 17
cdr3_nt: TGTGCCAGCAGCTCGACCCAGGGGGAGCCCCCCACAGATACGCAGTATTTT
cdr3_aa: CASSSTQGEPPTDTQYF

j_call: TRBJ2-7
v_call: TRBV28
d_call: TRBD1
clone_size: -
cdr3_length: 15
cdr3_nt: TGTGCCAGCAGTAACCCGGACAGGGGATCCTACGAGCAGTACTTC
cdr3_aa: CASSNPDRGSYEQYF

j_call: TRBJ2-3
v_call: TRBV4-1
d_call: -
clone_size: -
cdr3_length: 22
cdr3_nt: TGCGCCAGCAGCCAACCGGGACAGGGGTTCCCTAGCGGGAGAGTTGACACAGATACGCAGTATTTT
cdr3_aa: CASSQPGQGFPSGRVDTDTQYF

j_call: TRBJ1-1
v_call: TRBV6-5
d_call: -
clone_size: -
cdr3_length: 15
cdr3_nt: TGTGCCAGCAGTTACAGGGCAGGGGTTAGCACTGAAGCTTTCTTT
cdr3_aa: CASSYRAGVSTEAFF

j_call: TRBJ1-1
v_call: TRBV9
d_call: -
clone_size: -
cdr3_length: 14
cdr3_nt: TGTGCCAGCAGCGTTACAGGGTTGAACACTGAAGCTTTCTTT
cdr3_aa: CASSVTGLNTEAFF

j_call: TRBJ1-2
v_call: TRBV28
d_call: -
clone_size: -
cdr3_length: 17
cdr3_nt: TGTGCCAGCAGCCCGGCCAGGCCAGAGTCTCCTAACTATGGCTACACCTTC
cdr3_aa: CASSPARPESPNYGYTF

j_call: TRBJ2-7
v_call: TRBV7-9
d_call: -
clone_size: -
cdr3_length: 16
cdr3_nt: TGTGCCAGCAGCTTAGATTTGGGGCAGGGCCAGGCCGAGCAGTACTTC
cdr3_aa: CASSLDLGQGQAEQYF

j_call: TRBJ2-6
v_call: TRBV9
d_call: -
clone_size: -
cdr3_length: 16
cdr3_nt: TGTGCCAGCAGCGGAGGGGACACCTCTGGGGCCAACGTCCTGACTTTC
cdr3_aa: CASSGGDTSGANVLTF

j_call: TRBJ2-3
v_call: TRBV28
d_call: -
clone_size: once
cdr3_length: 18
cdr3_nt: TGTGCCAGCAGTCCGACAATATTACAGGGCTGGGTCACAGATACGCAGTATTTT
cdr3_aa: CASSPTILQGWVTDTQYF

j_call: TRBJ1-1
v_call: TRBV7-9
d_call: -
clone_size: -
cdr3_length: 17
cdr3_nt: TGTGCCAGCAGCTTAGTTGGGGGCGGGGGCAGGTACACTGAAGCTTTCTTT
cdr3_aa: CASSLVGGGGRYTEAFF

j_call: TRBJ2-1
v_call: TRBV4-2
d_call: -
clone_size: -
cdr3_length: 12
cdr3_nt: TGTGCCAGCAGCCCCGAACGAGATGAGCAGTTCTTC
cdr3_aa: CASSPERDEQFF

j_call: TRBJ2-1
v_call: TRBV9
d_call: -
clone_size: once
cdr3_length: 12
cdr3_nt: TGTGCCAGCAGCGGTCGGGACAATGAGCAGTTCTTC
cdr3_aa: CASSGRDNEQFF

j_call: TRBJ2-5
v_call: TRBV28
d_call: -
clone_size: -
cdr3_length: 14
cdr3_nt: TGTGCCAGCAAACGTAGACAGTCTCAAGAGACCCAGTACTTC
cdr3_aa: CASKRRQSQETQYF

j_call: TRBJ2-3
v_call: TRBV6-5
d_call: -
clone_size: -
cdr3_length: 11
cdr3_nt: TGTGCCAGCCAACTAGCAGATACGCAGTATTTT
cdr3_aa: CASQLADTQYF

j_call: TRBJ2-5
v_call: TRBV29-1
d_call: -
clone_size: -
cdr3_length: 14
cdr3_nt: TGCAGCGTTAACAGGTCAGCCCCCCAAGAGACCCAGTACTTC
cdr3_aa: CSVNRSAPQETQYF

j_call: TRBJ2-7
v_call: TRBV6-1
d_call: -
clone_size: -
cdr3_length: 17
cdr3_nt: TGTGCCAGCAGTGCCCAGGGTGGGGCCCCAACACGCTACGAGCAGTACTTC
cdr3_aa: CASSAQGGAPTRYEQYF

j_call: TRBJ1-4
v_call: TRBV4-1
d_call: TRBD1
clone_size: -
cdr3_length: 15
cdr3_nt: TGCGCCAGCAGCCAAGCCGGGACAGGAAGTAAAAAACTGTTTTTT
cdr3_aa: CASSQAGTGSKKLFF

j_call: TRBJ2-1
v_call: TRBV28
d_call: -
clone_size: -
cdr3_length: 15
cdr3_nt: TGTGCCAGCAGTTTCGATCAGCGGGCCGCCAATGAGCAGTTCTTC
cdr3_aa: CASSFDQRAANEQFF

j_call: TRBJ1-5
v_call: TRBV5-6
d_call: TRBD1
clone_size: -
cdr3_length: 16
cdr3_nt: TGTGCCAGCAGCACAGTTCAGGGGGCTGGCAATCAGCCCCAGCATTTT
cdr3_aa: CASSTVQGAGNQPQHF

j_call: TRBJ2-3
v_call: TRBV28
d_call: TRBD2
clone_size: -
cdr3_length: 15
cdr3_nt: TGTGCCAGCAGTTTCCTAGCGGGCCGCACAGATACGCAGTATTTT
cdr3_aa: CASSFLAGRTDTQYF

j_call: TRBJ2-5
v_call: TRBV7-2
d_call: -
clone_size: -
cdr3_length: 12
cdr3_nt: TGTGCCAGCAGCCAAAATCAAGAGACCCAGTACTTC
cdr3_aa: CASSQNQETQYF

j_call: TRBJ2-3
v_call: TRBV5-4
d_call: -
clone_size: -
cdr3_length: 17
cdr3_nt: TGTGCCAGCAGCTTGGTGCGAGGGCAGGATAACACAGATACGCAGTATTTT
cdr3_aa: CASSLVRGQDNTDTQYF